This entry lists 6 T cell receptor beta chains sequenced from one sample in a study of Graves' ophthalmopathy and Graves' hyperthyroidism (dated by TCRdb to between 2017 and 2018). TCRdb names Illumina HiSeq 2000 as the instrument used. For repertoire sequencing, the TCR beta CDR3 regions were amplified from RNA transcripts. The first round of RT-PCR was done with HTBI primers and the Qiagen OneStep RT-PCR kit, and was followed by a second round of multiplex PCR, then size selection and purification. TCRdb redid the processing of the public reads, applying fastp at Q25 and MiXCR, and retained in-frame beta chains. Each entry is one CDR3 protein sequence, shown with its most common DNA and genes. The sample table records about 480,000 distinct CDR3 sequences; 13% to 15% of these occur just once. The ten largest clones represent over 7.5% of the sample. Sequencing input: blood. The origin of the receptors is a woman in her twenties or thirties with Graves' ophthalmopathy. Donor details come from another sample of the same person, matched by shared clones.

In its sample, this clonotype was seen many times. The chain carries TRBV28 and TRBJ1-1, with a weak D call TRBD1 (6 bases). V shed 5 bases and J shed 5 bases, with 15 bases lying between them. Germline CDR1 reads MDHEN; CDR2 reads SYDVKM. This CDR3 is 14 amino acids long. The CDR3 nucleotides read TGTGCCAGCAGTGCACAGGGCCGAAAGACTGAAGCTTTCTTT. It yields the protein CASSAQGRKTEAFF.

This clonotype has more than one count but fewer than ten. In DNA, the CDR3 is TGCGCCAGCAGCCAAAATATAGGACAGGGGACCTACGAGCAGTACTTC. It codes for CASSQNIGQGTYEQYF. The chain employs TRBV4-1 and TRBJ2-7; TRBD1 matches at 9 bases. The J segment lost 2 bases and the V segment lost 2 bases, leaving 7 bases of the junction unmatched. The V gene's germline CDR1 is MGHRA and CDR2 YSYEKL. The CDR3 has 16 amino acids.

This clonotype has at least ten counts. The rearrangement joins TRBV20-1 to TRBJ1-1; D unclear. The CDR3 extends over 15 amino acids. CDR1 and CDR2 from the germline V gene are DFQATT and SNEGSKA (reference sequence). V lost 3 bases and J lost 2, with 16 bases in between. DNA of the CDR3: TGCAGTGCTAGCGACCCACGTAAGGGTAACACTGAAGCTTTCTTT. Its protein is CSASDPRKGNTEAFF.

This chain links TRBV11-2 with TRBJ2-7, with a possible D match to TRBD1 (6 bases). The CDR3 totals 15 residues. Germline lookup yields CDR1 SGHAT and CDR2 FQNNGV. Trimming took 3 bases from V and 6 from J, leaving 18 bases between them. The CDR3 protein is CASSFPARDTIEQYF. The CDR3 coding sequence is TGTGCCAGCAGCTTTCCCGCTCGGGACACCATCGAGCAGTACTTC.

This clonotype was counted ten times or more. The rearrangement uses TRBV27 and TRBJ2-7; no reliable D call. The CDR3 sequence is 11 residues long. Trimming cost V 4 bases and J 6 bases, with 7 bases left between them. Germline CDR1 MNHEY, CDR2 SMNVEV (reference sequence). The CDR3 protein is CASSYSSEQYF. In nucleotides, the CDR3 is TGTGCCAGCAGTTACAGTAGCGAGCAGTACTTC.

On this clonotype: A read error may explain this, as a much larger clone is one base away. This chain connects TRBV18 to TRBJ1-6, with 12 bases fitting TRBD1. The CDR3 covers 17 residues. Per the germline V gene, CDR1 is KGHSH and CDR2 is LQKENI. CDR3: CTSSPGQGASGNSPLHF. As DNA, the CDR3 is TGTACCAGCTCACCGGGACAGGGGGCAAGCGGTAATTCACCCCTCCACTTT.